Reported below is one T cell receptor (beta chain). The specificity of this receptor is unknown. No per-base quality is available; no much larger clone lies one base away. Reading from cysteine to phenylalanine, the CDR3 counts 15 amino acids. CDR3 DNA only is kept here, 45 bases in frame from base 1. Trimming at the junction amounts to 7 bases on V and 4 bases on J, and the germline ends lie 19 bases apart. From the germline V gene (reference sequence), CDR1 is LNHNV and CDR2 is YYDKDF. The sample belongs to a study of OX40 agonist ivuxolimab in advanced cancers. About the full investigation: The costimulatory receptor OX40 (CD134) was targeted by ivuxolimab, a fully human IgG2 agonistic monoclonal antibody. Intravenous ivuxolimab was administered to patients every 2 weeks at six dose levels: 0.01, 0.1, 0.3, 1.5, 3 and 10 mg/kg. Peripheral TCRbeta sequencing was intended to test whether TCR sequence diversity was altered and clonal T-cell expansion was caused by ivuxolimab. Patients were allowed to have had prior anti-PD-1, anti-PD-L1 or anti-CTLA-4 therapy, and 40% of the dose-escalation patients had been treated with checkpoint inhibitors. Partial responses were achieved by three dose-escalation patients, of whom one had hepatocellular carcinoma and two had cutaneous melanoma. A male proportion of roughly 80% and a mean age of about 60 years, ranging from about 23 to 90, were recorded for the dose-escalation cohort. Among the roughly 52 dose-escalation patients, about 20 had hepatocellular carcinoma, roughly 15 melanoma, 9 renal cell carcinoma and 9 head and neck cancer. The paper describes the monotherapy dose-escalation part (N of about 57 patients) of the phase I trial of ivuxolimab. On the study overall, not on this receptor specifically: Antigen specificity was not determined for the clonally expanded peripheral T cells. At doses of 0.1 to 3.0 mg/kg, clonal expansion of both CD4+ and CD8+ T cells in blood was seen between baseline and week 6. Partial responders in the 0.1-3.0 mg/kg groups had among the lowest normalized peripheral clonal expansion, especially among CD8+ T cells. On average, CD8+ T cells showed more expanded clones than CD4+ T cells after ivuxolimab. Low levels of normalized T-cell clonal expansion were also seen in some patients who did not respond.

The trial excluded patients who had a history of autoimmune disease or were on systemic immunosuppression. In every dose cohort, peripheral blood was drawn for TCR sequencing at baseline, cycle 4 day 1, and cycle 7 day 1. Samples were obtained from an open-label, multicenter, first-in-human phase I dose-escalation trial of ivuxolimab. The trial enrolled adults with locally advanced or metastatic head and neck squamous cell, hepatocellular, melanoma or renal cell carcinoma. Before TCR sequencing, CD4+ T cells and CD8+ T cells from peripheral blood were sorted into separate populations. For sequencing of the TCRbeta CDR3 region, genomic DNA was extracted from the sorted cells. The immunoSEQ Assay was used for sequencing of TCRbeta CDR3 regions. In TCRdb, the immuneACCESS table is reduced to in-frame sequences with V and J assigned. These tables do not hold every clone; where another copy was compared, an unresolved V gene accounts for under half, and the others remain unexplained. For this sample the table gives tens of thousands of clones, of which more than 85% were detected only once. Roughly an eighth of the sample lies in the top ten.

The sequenced sample was CD4+ or CD8+ T cells sorted from blood, obtained in a trial of the OX40 agonist ivuxolimab. The V and J segments used are TRBV15 and TRBJ1-2, with the D gene call left open. The sequence was obtained from an adult with an advanced solid tumor such as melanoma, head and neck, liver or kidney cancer. The DNA is TGTGCCACCACTTCGGACGATCTCCGTTTCTATGGCTACACCTTC. Protein translation: CATTSDDLRFYGYTF.